A selection of T cell receptor beta chains follows, all from one sample in a study of Ad26.COV2.S vaccination and SARS-CoV-2 variants. Data came from immunoSEQ multiplex PCR; TCRdb stores just in-frame clones and leaves some out. The sample holds roughly 400,000 clones, less than 95% seen once. The source was peripheral blood, collected in a trial of Ad26.COV2.S vaccine versus placebo. The receptors stem from a person aged 18-60 years who received the Ad26.COV2.S COVID-19 vaccine or a placebo. Both conserved end residues are trimmed from each CDR3. A D gene is named only where the DNA matches it firmly.

cdr3_length v_call d_call cdr3_aa
10 TRBV14 NA ASGEYQETQY
12 TRBV29-1 NA SVITGVRNQPQH
11 TRBV15 TRBD2 ASGGGNTGELF
10 TRBV5-4 NA ASSSTGPEAF
13 TRBV18 NA ASSITALNNQPQH
11 TRBV6-1 NA ASSEDGVDGYT
9 TRBV2 NA ASSDYSIQY
13 TRBV6-5 TRBD1 ASSRTGGGTDTQY
14 TRBV18 NA ASSPRDRVAKNIQY
12 TRBV24-1 NA ATSDANTYNEQF
14 TRBV5-1 TRBD2 ASSLGGRATYNEQF
15 TRBV11-2 TRBD2 ASSLLPGVAGVNEQF
11 TRBV14 NA ASSARVVGELF
13 TRBV5-1 NA ASSSGTLAKNIQY
11 TRBV12-3/TRBV12-4 NA ASSAENNSPLH
15 TRBV2 NA ASSESVWSSGANVLT
11 TRBV15 TRBD1 ATSSNRGYEQY